The entry below gives a single TCR beta chain sequence along with its context. What it binds is not known. TCRdb re-called the reads with MiXCR, one entry per CDR3 protein. The sample includes about 310,000 distinct CDR3 sequences, around a quarter seen only once; the top ten take 10% to 15%. The data stem from a study of T cell repertoires in cytomegalovirus infection. This receptor was identified in a human donor in good health (CMV status not recorded). Some clones in this sample may be carry-over from other donors' samples. This material consisted of cultured PBMCs, taken from culture after CMV antigen stimulation.

CDR3 nucleotides: TGTGCCAGCAGTCAGAGAACCGGGGAGCTGTTTTTT. The encoded protein is CASSQRTGELFF. The chain uses TRBV28 and TRBJ2-2, with unresolved D. Germline V gives CDR1 MDHEN, CDR2 SYDVKM. V lost 5 bases to trimming and J lost 5 bases, with 6 bases between them. CDR3 length equals 12 residues.